A single sample gave rise to the 19 T cell receptor beta chains below, sequenced in a study of early T cells in non-severe SARS-CoV-2 infection. TCRdb used MiXCR to reprocess the 5' RACE reads, holding one entry per CDR3 protein. The repertoire holds some 40,000 distinct CDR3 sequences, around 5.8% seen once, with about 4.7% in the top ten. Source: whole blood, taken at baseline. The receptors originated from an adult who was a healthcare worker with PCR-confirmed SARS-CoV-2 infection or an uninfected control (not recorded which).

The chain couples TRBV27 to TRBJ1-5; D call uncertain. V was shortened by 2 bases and J by 0 bases, with 5 bases between the two germline ends. The CDR3 runs to 14 residues. Germline CDR1 reads MNHEY; CDR2 reads SMNVEV (reference sequence). The CDR3 is CASSLRNSNQPQHF. CDR3 coding DNA: TGTGCCAGCAGTTTACGGAATAGCAATCAGCCCCAGCATTTT.

This clonotype showed up many times. This rearrangement joins TRBV20-1 to TRBJ2-7; D uncertain. Trimming shortened V by 5 bases and J by 4 bases, and 15 bases separated the two germline ends. This CDR3 spans 13 amino acids. Germline assignment: CDR1 DFQATT and CDR2 SNEGSKA (reference sequence). In DNA, the CDR3 is TGCAGTGCTGGTAGTACCCCCGGGTACGAGCAGTACTTC. This sequence encodes CSAGSTPGYEQYF.

The V call is TRBV19, the J call TRBJ2-7, with TRBD1 matching over 8 bases. The CDR3 totals 14 residues. The J segment lost 5 bases and the V segment lost 1 base, leaving 4 bases of the junction unmatched. CDR1 is LNHDA, CDR2 SQIVND, per germline (reference sequence). CDR3 sequence reads: CASSIGQGRNEQYF. CDR3 sequence (DNA): TGTGCCAGTAGTATAGGACAGGGGAGGAACGAGCAGTACTTC.

This clonotype showed up many times. This chain connects TRBV19 to TRBJ2-2; D is unresolved. Looked up from germline, CDR1 is LNHDA and CDR2 is SQIVND (reference sequence). The CDR3 has 14 residues. Trimming cost V 4 bases and J 3 bases, with 9 bases left between them. CDR3 in DNA: TGTGCCAGTAGTAACGGGTTGGACACCGGGGAGCTGTTTTTT. This gives the protein CASSNGLDTGELFF.

This clonotype occurred many times. This chain links TRBV29-1 with TRBJ1-1; D not certain. Trimming pared 5 bases from V and 8 bases from J, leaving 9 bases between. This CDR3 has 10 residues. CDR1 is SQVTM and CDR2 is ANQGSEA in the germline V gene. In DNA form, the CDR3 reads TGCAGCGTTCTGCTATTCGAAGCTTTCTTT. Translating it yields CSVLLFEAFF.

A note on this clonotype: A much larger clone is a single base away; this may be a read error. J is TRBJ1-1 and V is TRBV24-1, with D maybe TRBD1 (5 bases). The V gene lost 7 bases and the J gene lost 1 base, with 9 bases spanning the gap. The CDR3 runs to 13 residues. Germline V lookup: CDR1 KGHDR, CDR2 SFDVKD. Written as DNA, the CDR3 is TGTGCCACCAGAAACAGGAAGAACACTGAAGCTTTCTTT. The encoded protein is CATRNRKNTEAFF.

This clonotype has more than one count but fewer than ten. A read error may account for a junction end that differs from germline. The chain employs TRBV5-1 and TRBJ1-1; D remains ambiguous. CDR1 and CDR2 (germline): SGHRS, YFSETQ. There are 15 residues in the CDR3. The CDR3 loop reads CASSLDPFRNTEAFF. The CDR3 DNA sequence: TGCGCCAGCAGCTTGGACCCGTTTCGGAACACTGAAGCTTTTTTT.

The CDR3 DNA reads as TGCAGTGCTCTGTGGCAGGGTGCAGATACGCAGTATTTT. Translation gives CSALWQGADTQYF. This chain links TRBV20-1 with TRBJ2-3, with D maybe TRBD1 (5 bases). V was cut by 5 bases and J by 4 bases, with 13 bases left in between. CDR1 and CDR2 (germline): DFQATT, SNEGSKA (reference sequence). The CDR3 sequence is 13 residues long.

This clonotype was seen at least ten times. This chain joins TRBV5-6 and TRBJ1-1; 7 bases fit TRBD1. Germline CDR1 reads SGHDT; CDR2 reads YYEEEE. V gave up 3 bases and J gave up 2 bases; unmatched junction bases: 1. The CDR3 has 13 amino acids. The CDR3 DNA reads as TGTGCCAGCAGCTGGGACAGTAACACTGAAGCTTTCTTT. Its protein is CASSWDSNTEAFF.

The chain joins TRBV5-4 to TRBJ2-7, with TRBD1 matching 7 bases. The CDR3 is 14 residues long. The germline gives CDR1 SGHNT, CDR2 YYREEE (reference sequence). The ends lost 4 bases at V and 7 bases at J; junction bases unmatched: 11. This chain's CDR3 is CASSPDRATGEQYF. CDR3 sequence (DNA): TGTGCCAGCAGCCCTGACAGGGCTACGGGGGAGCAGTACTTC.

This clonotype showed up many times. V gene TRBV5-1 combines with J gene TRBJ2-1; 7 positions match TRBD2. Germline V CDR1 and CDR2: SGHRS, YFSETQ. Unmatched junction bases numbered 2, after V lost 1 base and J lost 7 bases. This CDR3 contains 13 residues. The CDR3 protein is CASSLTGGNEQFF. As DNA, the CDR3 is TGCGCCAGCAGCTTGACGGGGGGAAATGAGCAGTTCTTC.

The chain's CDR3 is CASSLRDRADSGANVLTF. The DNA for the CDR3 is TGTGCCAGCAGTTTAAGGGACAGGGCCGACTCTGGGGCCAACGTCCTGACTTTC. The chain employs TRBV27 and TRBJ2-6, with 9 bases fitting TRBD1. The CDR3 runs 18 residues. Germline CDR1 MNHEY, CDR2 SMNVEV (reference sequence). The V and J ends lost 2 bases and 0 bases, in that order; junction bases with no gene match: 5.

There are many counts of this clonotype. The rearrangement links TRBV5-1 to TRBJ2-7; possible D gene TRBD1, 6 bases. The CDR3 has 13 residues. Trimming cost V 3 bases and J 1 base, with 8 bases left between them. Germline V gene data show CDR1 as SGHRS and CDR2 as YFSETQ. Here the CDR3 DNA reads TGCGCCAGCAGCTCGGACAGATCCTACGAGCAGTACTTC. Translated, it gives CASSSDRSYEQYF.

In nucleotides, the CDR3 is TGTGCCAGCTCATACGGACAGGGGGGCAACTACGAGCAGTACTTC. This sequence encodes CASSYGQGGNYEQYF. The chain couples TRBV18 to TRBJ2-7, with 10 bases that match TRBD1. With V trimmed by 5 bases and J by 3 bases, 7 bases remained unmatched. Germline V gene sequence: CDR1 KGHSH, CDR2 LQKENI. The CDR3 consists of 15 residues.

J is TRBJ2-3 and V is TRBV12-5; no reliable D call. The ends were cut back, 9 bases at V and 0 bases at J, with 10 bases in the middle. The CDR3 sequence is 13 residues long. Germline V CDR1 and CDR2: LGHNT, FRNRAP. The CDR3 DNA follows: TGTGCTAGGCGGCGGTTTAGCACAGATACGCAGTATTTT. It codes for CARRRFSTDTQYF.

This clonotype has at least ten counts. The chain employs TRBV2 and TRBJ1-4; 7 nucleotides match TRBD1. V dropped 4 bases and J dropped 6; count of bases not matched to a gene: 8. This CDR3 is built from 15 residues. Germline lookup yields CDR1 SNHLY and CDR2 FYNNEI. This chain's CDR3 is CASSASGTAYEKLFF. Here the CDR3 DNA reads TGTGCCAGCAGTGCCTCCGGGACAGCTTATGAAAAACTGTTTTTT. The entire variable domain, with the rest obtained from reference TRBV2 and TRBJ1-4, is as follows: EPEVTQTPSHQVTQMGQEVILRCVPISNHLYFYWYRQILGQKVEFLVSFYNNEISEKSEIFDDQFSVERPDGSNFTLKIRSTKLEDSAMYFCASSASGTAYEKLFFGSGTQLSVL.

In this sample, this clonotype turned up many times. The V gene is TRBV7-9, the J gene TRBJ2-1, with D uncertain. This CDR3 is 13 amino acids long. Trimming cost V 5 bases and J 7 bases, with 12 bases left between them. Germline CDR1 and CDR2: SEHNR and FQNEAQ (reference sequence). The CDR3 DNA follows: TGTGCCAGCAGCCCAGATTTCGAGAATGAGCAGTTCTTC. Amino acids: CASSPDFENEQFF.

The rearrangement uses TRBV14 and TRBJ2-3; D gene ambiguous. The germline gives CDR1 SGHDN, CDR2 FVKESK. Trimming stripped 4 bases from V and 3 bases from J, with 20 bases between. The CDR3 consists of 17 residues. Here the CDR3 reads CASSPARSSYGTDTQYF. CDR3 nucleotide sequence: TGTGCCAGCAGCCCCGCCCGGTCCTCTTACGGGACAGATACGCAGTATTTT.

This clonotype was found many times. The gene calls are TRBV12-3 or TRBV12-4 and TRBJ2-7, with 9 bases aligning to TRBD2. The CDR3 covers 14 residues. The J segment lost 7 bases and the V segment lost 6 bases, leaving 10 bases of the junction unmatched. The CDR3 nucleotides read TGTGCCAGCAGCGTGGGCGGGAGGGCCACGGAGCAGTACTTC. This gives the protein CASSVGGRATEQYF.